Described below is a single T cell receptor (beta chain) sequence and its context. This clone was seen only once. Its antigen is not yet known. No qualities accompany the bases; no much larger clone lies one base away. V loses 4 bases, J loses 7 bases, and the germline ends lie 17 bases apart. CDR3 length: 14 amino acids, cysteine to phenylalanine. CDR3 DNA only is kept here, 42 bases in frame from base 1. Based on the germline V gene (reference sequence), the CDR1 and CDR2 sequences are SGHNT and YYREEE. TCRbeta CDR3 regions were amplified from genomic DNA by means of the immunoSEQ Assay, a bias-controlled multiplex PCR. In the original analysis: Within the assay, amplification of reference gene primers was used to estimate how many nucleated cells each sample contained. Sequence reads were collapsed and filtered to measure the absolute abundance of every unique TCRbeta CDR3 rearrangement. Productive Simpson clonality was computed per sample as the square root of Simpson's diversity index over productive rearrangements. The immuneACCESS repertoire file appears here via TCRdb, limited to in-frame rearrangements. These files lack a portion of the clones; in checked studies, under half of the deficit traces to unresolved V genes, and the cause of the others is not known. Clonal size and the V and J genes are those of that table, whereas D and trimming came from the DNA. For this sample the table gives 95,000 to 100,000 clones, of which over 70% were detected only once. The ten largest clones represent around 11% of the sample.

This record comes from a study of blood T cell repertoires in COVID-19 (dated by TCRdb to the early 2020s). With regard to the full study: Samples covering the acute and convalescent phases of COVID-19 were provided by collaborators in the United States, Italy and Spain. Where available, HLA class I and class II types were obtained from metadata supplied by the sample provider rather than from assay-based typing. Subjects who had been exposed to COVID-19, were actively infected with it, or had recovered from it provided the deeply sampled blood TCRbeta repertoires that made up the dataset. Samples came from the ongoing ImmuneRACE study (first 160 participants) plus 1,254 subjects from 6 global collaborators. The repertoires were made available in a free public database intended to serve as a resource for research on the immune response to SARS-CoV-2. Sample metadata almost always included a de-identified subject ID, COVID-19 status, age in years and sex. The material from the prospective study consisted of cDNA or gDNA derived from T cells, B-cell-depleted T cells, or PBMCs. What the authors observed across the whole study: The amount of clinical and demographic metadata varied by source and participant and was provided uncurated.

Whole blood was collected in K2EDTA tubes by collaborating institutions according to the institutions' own protocols. For TCRbeta analysis, collaborators shipped samples as frozen whole blood, isolated PBMCs, or DNA extracted from either of those sample types. The source of this sequence is a woman older than 75 with acute or convalescent COVID-19. What was sequenced was peripheral blood. The V and J genes are TRBV5-4 and TRBJ1-1; matching of 5 bases hints at TRBD1 as the D gene. The base sequence is TGTGCCAGCAGCCCCCAGGGAAGCCCAGGTGAAGCTTTCTTT. It encodes CASSPQGSPGEAFF.